This T cell receptor beta chain was identified in a study of monozygotic twins with cystic fibrosis. Findings and caveats of the study: Low clonality (median roughly 0.009) suggested a mostly naive repertoire. Age, concordance and disease severity did not associate with shared CDR3 numbers. Monozygotic CF twin pairs shared significantly more nucleotide-identical clonotypes than unrelated CF individuals did.

Details on this clone: The antigen remains unidentified.

The germline V and J ends were trimmed by 3 bases and 5 bases, with 14 bases remaining between them. The CDR3 covers 13 residues. Germline values: CDR1 GTSNPN, CDR2 SVGIG (reference sequence). The method was immunoSEQ multiplex PCR; TCRdb's version includes in-frame clones alone and lacks a portion of them. This table has around 14,000 clones, 80% to 90% appearing once. The material sequenced was blood. The chain couples TRBV30 to TRBJ2-7, with a weak D call TRBD1 (5 bases). The clonotype comes from a boy aged 5-17 years with cystic fibrosis. The CDR3 DNA sequence: TGTGCCTGGAGAGGGCAGGGAATACACGAGCAGTACTTC. It yields the protein CAWRGQGIHEQYF. The full variable domain, with the rest looked up from reference TRBV30 and TRBJ2-7, is SQTIHQWPATLVQPVGSPLSLECTVEGTSNPNLYWYRQAAGRGLQLLFYSVGIGQISSEVPQNLSASRPQDRQFILSSKKLLLSDSGFYLCAWRGQGIHEQYFGPGTRLTVT.